This record concerns one T cell receptor beta chain sequence. The record originates from a study of OX40 agonist ivuxolimab in advanced cancers. TCRdb keeps only in-frame clones here, not all; method: immunoSEQ multiplex PCR. The table has 25,000 to 30,000 clones, 84% seen once. The germline gives CDR1 SGHRS, CDR2 YFSETQ. V dropped 0 bases and J dropped 10 bases, with 10 bases sitting between them. This CDR3 has 12 amino acids. The chain links TRBV5-1 to TRBJ1-2; no clear D. The sequencing used CD4+ or CD8+ T cells sorted from blood, collected in a trial of the OX40 agonist ivuxolimab. This sequence originates from an adult with an advanced solid tumor such as melanoma, head and neck, liver or kidney cancer. This chain's CDR3 is CASSLGLEPYTF. The CDR3 DNA is TGCGCCAGCAGCTTGGGCTTGGAGCCCTACACCTTC. Variable domain in full (rest from reference TRBV5-1 and TRBJ1-2): KAGVTQTPRYLIKTRGQQVTLSCSPISGHRSVSWYQQTPGQGLQFLFEYFSETQRNKGNFPGRFSGRQFSNSRSEMNVSTLELGDSALYLCASSLGLEPYTFGSGTRLTVV.